The 9 T cell receptor beta chains below come from one sample, sequenced in a study of T cell responses to AZD1222 COVID-19 vaccine. Only in-frame clones appear in the TCRdb table, and some are missing; sequencing was by immunoSEQ multiplex PCR. This sample has about 160,000 clones, with approximately 90% found just once. The source material was peripheral blood, sampled 28 days after the second AZD1222 dose. Receptor source: an adult who received the AZD1222 COVID-19 vaccine.

As DNA, the CDR3 is TGTGCCAGCAGCCTCCCCTTAGGGTTTTATGGCTACACCTTC. This encodes CASSLPLGFYGYTF. V and J are TRBV5-4 and TRBJ1-2; D unresolved. This CDR3 has 14 amino acids. The V and J ends lost 4 bases and 5 bases respectively, with 15 bases between them. Germline V lookup: CDR1 SGHNT, CDR2 YYREEE (reference sequence).

The chain carries TRBV6-5 and TRBJ2-5; 7 bases are a match to TRBD2. CDR3 length equals 14 residues. V was pared by 7 bases and J by 6 bases, with 11 bases of the junction left unmatched. Germline V lookup: CDR1 MNHEY, CDR2 SVGAGI. The CDR3 spells CASTRKGGEKTQYF. The CDR3 DNA sequence: TGTGCCAGCACCCGAAAGGGAGGGGAGAAGACCCAGTACTTC.

The chain is built from TRBV18 and TRBJ1-3; D not resolved. V lost 2 bases to trimming and J lost 0 bases, with 14 bases between them. CDR3 length: 17 amino acids. The V gene's germline CDR1 is KGHSH and CDR2 LQKENI. The CDR3 DNA reads TGTGCCAGCTCACCAGGCGGCAGTAAATTCTCTGGAAACACCATATATTTT. Translating it yields CASSPGGSKFSGNTIYF. Drawing the rest from reference TRBV18 and TRBJ1-3, the complete variable domain is NAGVMQNPRHLVRRRGQEARLRCSPMKGHSHVYWYRQLPEEGLKFMVYLQKENIIDESGMPKERFSAEFPKEGPSILRIQQVVRGDSAAYFCASSPGGSKFSGNTIYFGEGSWLTVV.

The CDR3 DNA reads as TGCGCCAGCAGAGCGGACCCCGCGAACACCGGGGAGCTGTTTTTT. It specifies CASRADPANTGELFF. V usage is TRBV5-1 and J usage is TRBJ2-2; TRBD2 is a possible D gene (5 bases). Germline V gene lookup returns CDR1 SGHRS and CDR2 YFSETQ. The V end lost 5 bases, the J end lost 0 bases, and 11 bases lay between the germline ends. The CDR3 has 15 residues.

This sequence joins TRBV5-1 and TRBJ2-1, with D unresolved. Germline V CDR1 and CDR2: SGHRS, YFSETQ. The ends were cut back, 2 bases at V and 8 bases at J, with 11 bases in the middle. The CDR3 extends over 13 amino acids. CDR3 sequence (DNA): TGCGCCAGCAGCTTTGGCAGTTCGGATGAGCAGTTCTTC. Residues: CASSFGSSDEQFF.

This chain uses TRBV6-5 with TRBJ2-5; 9 positions match TRBD2. CDR3 length: 15 amino acids. Unmatched junction bases numbered 2, after V lost 2 bases and J lost 1 base. Germline CDR1 and CDR2: MNHEY and SVGAGI. The CDR3 spells CASSYAGGAQETQYF. CDR3 DNA: TGTGCCAGCAGTTACGCGGGGGGGGCCCAAGAGACCCAGTACTTC.

The J gene is TRBJ2-7, the V gene TRBV9, with D maybe TRBD1 (5 bases). CDR3 length: 14 residues. Trimming took 0 bases from V and 7 from J, leaving 14 bases between them. Germline V CDR1 and CDR2: SGDLS, YYNGEE. CDR3 coding DNA: TGTGCCAGCAGCGTAGATCAGGGCTATAGGGAGCAGTACTTC. Its protein product is CASSVDQGYREQYF. The variable domain in full, with the rest retrieved from reference TRBV9 and TRBJ2-7, is DSGVTQTPKHLITATGQRVTLRCSPRSGDLSVYWYQQSLDQGLQFLIQYYNGEERAKGNILERFSAQQFPDLHSELNLSSLELGDSALYFCASSVDQGYREQYFGPGTRLTVT.

This rearrangement joins TRBV5-1 to TRBJ2-2, with D unresolved. V was pared by 0 bases and J by 3 bases, with 6 bases between. Germline loops: CDR1 SGHRS, CDR2 YFSETQ. There are 14 residues in the CDR3. The CDR3 loop is CASSLGQDTGELFF. The CDR3 DNA reads TGCGCCAGCAGCTTGGGTCAGGACACCGGGGAGCTGTTTTTT.

The CDR3 coding sequence is TGCAGCGTTGAAGATCGGGAGACAGTTGACGATACGCAGTATTTT. This translates into CSVEDRETVDDTQYF. This sequence joins TRBV29-1 and TRBJ2-3, with D perhaps TRBD2 (6 bases). Per the germline V gene, CDR1 is SQVTM and CDR2 is ANQGSEA. V was clipped by 0 bases and J by 6 bases, with 16 bases between them. The CDR3 totals 15 residues.